Presented here are 22 T cell receptor beta chains from one specimen sequenced in a study of T-cell memory formation after mild COVID-19. MiXCR, applied by TCRdb to the 5' RACE reads, yields one record per CDR3 protein. The sample lists 100,000 or so distinct CDR3 sequences; 11% were seen once. Sequences were obtained from PBMCs or a T cell subset sorted from them (not recorded which). These receptors all stem from a man in his late teens or twenties who had mild COVID-19 (a few samples of this study predate the infection). Cell type and time point are not known.

V usage is TRBV9 and J usage is TRBJ1-2, with D perhaps matching TRBD1 (5 bases). The CDR3 is 11 amino acids. CDR1 SGDLS and CDR2 YYNGEE come from the germline V gene. V was cut by 0 bases and J by 10 bases, with 7 bases left in between. As DNA, the CDR3 is TGTGCCAGCAGCGTAGGACAGAACTACACCTTC. Its translation: CASSVGQNYTF.

This clonotype was counted at least ten times. This chain links TRBV7-2 with TRBJ2-1; perhaps TRBD2 as D (7 bases). This CDR3 has 15 residues. Trimming took off 5 bases at V and 2 bases at J, with 13 bases between the two ends. Germline CDR1 SGHTA, CDR2 FQGNSA. The CDR3, as DNA: TGTGCCAGCAGCCCCCGGGGGGCCCCCTACAATGAGCAGTTCTTC. Its translation is CASSPRGAPYNEQFF.

This sequence joins TRBV6-5 and TRBJ2-7; D possibly matches TRBD1 or TRBD2 (7 bases each). The CDR3 has 15 residues. Germline CDR1 reads MNHEY; CDR2 reads SVGAGI. V was shortened by 6 bases and J by 5 bases, with 20 bases between the two germline ends. The CDR3 here is CASSQQGGRDDEQYF. The CDR3 coding sequence is TGTGCCAGCAGCCAGCAGGGGGGGCGGGACGACGAGCAGTACTTC.

For the CDR3, the DNA is TGTGCCAGCATGGTGCTCGGCACAGATACGCAGTATTTT. Its translation is CASMVLGTDTQYF. This chain connects TRBV7-9 to TRBJ2-3; D call uncertain. Trimming cost V 7 bases and J 1 base, with 9 bases left between them. Germline V gene sequence: CDR1 SEHNR, CDR2 FQNEAQ (reference sequence). This CDR3 region has 13 residues.

This clonotype was detected a few times. V is TRBV19 and J is TRBJ2-3, with D perhaps TRBD2 (6 bases). CDR3 size: 16 residues. With 5 bases removed from V and 9 bases from J, the gap between germline ends came to 24 bases. Germline V gene sequence: CDR1 LNHDA, CDR2 SQIVND (reference sequence). The CDR3 loop reads CASSPRGSGPVWTQYF. The CDR3 nucleotides read TGTGCCAGTAGTCCGCGGGGTAGCGGTCCGGTCTGGACGCAGTATTTT.

The chain is built from TRBV7-6 and TRBJ2-1, with 15 bases aligning to TRBD2. Germline trimming cut 4 bases from V and 7 bases from J; bases unmatched to any gene: 2. Germline loops: CDR1 SGHVS, CDR2 FNYEAQ. The CDR3 totals 15 residues. The CDR3 reads CASSWTSGRGNEQFF. CDR3 DNA: TGTGCCAGCAGCTGGACTAGCGGGAGGGGGAATGAGCAGTTCTTC. Full variable domain (remainder filled in from reference TRBV7-6 and TRBJ2-1): GAGVSQSPRYKVTKRGQDVALRCDPISGHVSLYWYRQALGQGPEFLTYFNYEAQQDKSGLPNDRFSAERPEGSISTLTIQRTEQRDSAMYRCASSWTSGRGNEQFFGPGTRLTVL.

This clonotype has only a few counts. The genes are TRBV7-3 and TRBJ1-3; a weak D match, TRBD1 (5 bases). The length of the CDR3 is 15 residues. Germline loops: CDR1 SGHTA, CDR2 FQGTGA. The V end was cut by 3 bases, the J end by 3 bases, with 12 bases between. CDR3 DNA sequence: TGTGCCAGCAGCTTCTCAGGGCGTAGTGGAAACACCATATATTTT. Protein sequence: CASSFSGRSGNTIYF. Full variable domain (outside the CDR3, taken from reference TRBV7-3 and TRBJ1-3): GAGVSQTPSNKVTEKGKYVELRCDPISGHTALYWYRQSLGQGPEFLIYFQGTGAADDSGLPNDRFFAVRPEGSVSTLKIQRTERGDSAVYLCASSFSGRSGNTIYFGEGSWLTVV.

This clonotype has ten or more counts. V usage is TRBV2 and J usage is TRBJ2-7; D gene unclear. V was clipped by 7 bases and J by 3 bases, with 13 bases between them. Germline values: CDR1 SNHLY, CDR2 FYNNEI. The CDR3 runs to 13 residues. CDR3 DNA sequence: TGTGCCAGCACCAGATCGGACGGCTACGAGCAGTACTTC. Protein product: CASTRSDGYEQYF.

J is TRBJ2-5 and V is TRBV7-3; TRBD1 might be the D (6 bases). Trimming pared 1 base from V and 5 bases from J, leaving 14 bases between. The germline gives CDR1 SGHTA, CDR2 FQGTGA. The CDR3 loop spans 15 amino acids. In DNA form, the CDR3 reads TGTGCCAGCAGCTTAAGTGGGGGCCCGTTTGAGACCCAGTACTTC. Residues: CASSLSGGPFETQYF.

This clonotype was observed a handful of times. The chain couples TRBV12-3 or TRBV12-4 to TRBJ2-1; 7 bases agree with TRBD2. The trim removed 0 bases at V and 6 bases at J, leaving 2 bases unmatched. The CDR3 consists of 14 residues. In DNA form, the CDR3 reads TGTGCCAGCAGTTTAGCTGGGACTATCAATGAGCAGTTCTTC. It translates to CASSLAGTINEQFF.

This clonotype was observed a few times. The genes are TRBV7-9 and TRBJ2-2; 7 bases match TRBD2. This CDR3 has 16 amino acids. The germline V gene has CDR1 SEHNR and CDR2 FQNEAQ (reference sequence). J lost 0 bases, V lost 4 bases, and 5 bases had no gene match. The CDR3 sequence is CASSSLGGSNTGELFF. The CDR3 DNA is TGTGCCAGCAGCTCCTTGGGGGGGTCGAACACCGGGGAGCTGTTTTTT.

This clonotype was recorded many times. The chain joins TRBV7-2 to TRBJ2-1; either TRBD1 or TRBD2 may fit D (6 bases each). Deletions cut 5 bases from V and 13 bases from J, with 15 bases between. Per the germline V gene, CDR1 is SGHTA and CDR2 is FQGNSA. CDR3 size: 12 residues. CDR3 in DNA: TGTGCCAGCAGCCCCCAAAGGGGGGAACAGTTCTTC. It is translated as CASSPQRGEQFF. The full variable domain, in which reference TRBV7-2 and TRBJ2-1 provide the parts outside the CDR3, is GAGVSQSPSNKVTEKGKDVELRCDPISGHTALYWYRQSLGQGLEFLIYFQGNSAPDKSGLPSDRFSAERTGGSVSTLTIQRTQQEDSAVYLCASSPQRGEQFFGPGTRLTVL.

This clonotype was observed a few times. The J gene is TRBJ2-1, the V gene TRBV7-8; D is perhaps TRBD1 (5 bases). The CDR3 totals 11 residues. V lost 2 bases and J lost 10, with 6 bases in between. CDR1 is SGHVS, CDR2 FQNEAQ, per germline. CDR3 in amino acids: CASSLRGEQFF. In DNA form, the CDR3 reads TGTGCCAGCAGCTTAAGGGGAGAGCAGTTCTTC. Combining the CDR3 with reference TRBV7-8 and TRBJ2-1 gives the whole variable domain GAGVSQSPRYKVAKRGQDVALRCDPISGHVSLFWYQQALGQGPEFLTYFQNEAQLDKSGLPSDRFFAERPEGSVSTLKIQRTQQEDSAVYLCASSLRGEQFFGPGTRLTVL.

Only a few counts were recorded for this clonotype. The CDR3 loop reads CASSYSGGERDTQYF. The CDR3 region has the DNA TGTGCCAGCAGCTACAGCGGGGGGGAACGGGATACGCAGTATTTT. The V gene is TRBV7-8, the J gene TRBJ2-3; 10 nucleotides align to TRBD2. CDR1 and CDR2 from the germline V gene are SGHVS and FQNEAQ. The J segment lost 6 bases and the V segment lost 4 bases, leaving 7 bases of the junction unmatched. The CDR3 totals 15 residues. Full variable domain (missing parts from reference TRBV7-8 and TRBJ2-3): GAGVSQSPRYKVAKRGQDVALRCDPISGHVSLFWYQQALGQGPEFLTYFQNEAQLDKSGLPSDRFFAERPEGSVSTLKIQRTQQEDSAVYLCASSYSGGERDTQYFGPGTRLTVL.

This chain links TRBV4-1 with TRBJ2-1; D not certain. V was pared by 4 bases and J by 2 bases, with 12 bases between. This CDR3 has 15 amino acids. CDR1 is MGHRA, CDR2 YSYEKL, per germline. DNA for the CDR3: TGCGCCAGCAGCCCAACGACAATAACCTACAATGAGCAGTTCTTC. It specifies CASSPTTITYNEQFF.

There are a few counts of this clonotype. The chain uses TRBV7-2 and TRBJ2-5; 9 bases are shared with TRBD2. CDR1 SGHTA and CDR2 FQGNSA come from the germline V gene. Trimming took 2 bases from V and 2 from J; bases not matched to a gene: 6. The CDR3 has 16 amino acids. The CDR3 is CASSLPSGDPQETQYF. The CDR3 bases are TGTGCCAGCAGCTTACCTAGCGGGGACCCACAAGAGACCCAGTACTTC.

In this sample, this clonotype turned up a few times. This rearrangement joins TRBV7-6 to TRBJ2-2, with 11 nucleotides matching TRBD1. The CDR3 runs 14 residues. CDR1 is SGHVS and CDR2 is FNYEAQ in the germline V gene. With 7 bases clipped from V and 7 bases from J, the junction kept 5 bases outside the gene matches. CDR3 sequence: CASTGQGAIGELFF. Written as DNA, the CDR3 is TGTGCCAGCACAGGACAGGGGGCGATCGGGGAGCTGTTTTTT.

V usage is TRBV11-2 and J usage is TRBJ1-3; a possible D gene is TRBD1 (5 bases). V dropped 2 bases and J dropped 2 bases, with 10 bases sitting between them. Germline CDR1 is SGHAT and CDR2 is FQNNGV. This CDR3 has 15 amino acids. CDR3 nucleotides: TGTGCCAGCAGCTTACCCAGGGTGGCTGGAAACACCATATATTTT. Its translation is CASSLPRVAGNTIYF.

The gene calls are TRBV7-2 and TRBJ2-7, with 7 bases lining up with TRBD1. Germline V lookup: CDR1 SGHTA, CDR2 FQGNSA. This CDR3 spans 16 amino acids. V shed 4 bases, J shed 3 bases, and the junction held 12 bases outside the gene matches. The CDR3 coding sequence is TGTGCCAGCAGCTATCCTCCCGACAGGGTAGACTACGAGCAGTACTTC. Its protein is CASSYPPDRVDYEQYF.

This clonotype occurred a few times. V usage is TRBV29-1 and J usage is TRBJ2-3; 8 bases agree with TRBD1. The CDR3 has 14 residues. Germline CDR1 and CDR2: SQVTM and ANQGSEA. V lost 6 bases to trimming and J lost 2 bases; unmatched junction nucleotides: 7. CDR3 region: CSVTDRDNTDTQYF. Here the CDR3 DNA reads TGCAGCGTCACGGACAGGGACAACACAGATACGCAGTATTTT.

This clonotype came up a few times. The chain employs TRBV15 and TRBJ2-5, with D perhaps given as TRBD1 or TRBD2 (5 bases each). V shed 1 base and J shed 5 bases, with 8 bases lying between them. Per germline, CDR1 LNHNV and CDR2 YYDKDF (reference sequence). The CDR3 spans 13 residues. The CDR3 DNA is TGTGCCACCAGCAGAGGGGGGATGGAGACCCAGTACTTC. Amino acids: CATSRGGMETQYF.

In this sample, this clonotype turned up a few times. The V and J genes are TRBV9 and TRBJ1-5; D remains ambiguous. The germline V and J ends were trimmed by 0 bases and 0 bases, with 7 bases remaining between them. There are 15 residues in the CDR3. The germline gives CDR1 SGDLS, CDR2 YYNGEE. The CDR3 sequence: CASSVGPYSNQPQHF. DNA for the CDR3: TGTGCCAGCAGCGTAGGGCCTTATAGCAATCAGCCCCAGCATTTT.